This T cell receptor (beta chain) was identified in a study of blood T cell repertoires in COVID-19. Study in general: Nucleic acid was either cDNA or gDNA, and it came from T cells, B-cell-depleted T cells, or PBMCs.

The CDR3 is 16 residues long. Germline V gives CDR1 SNHLY, CDR2 FYNNEI. Trimming at V came to 4 bases and at J to 5 bases, leaving 5 bases not matched to a gene. This table comes from immunoSEQ multiplex PCR, and its TCRdb copy is limited to in-frame clones, with some not included. The sample gives about 140,000 clones, around 90% of which show up once; more than 2.5% is in the top ten. Seattle patients were enrolled while actively infected and followed longitudinally. The sample consisted of peripheral blood. The chain carries TRBV2 and TRBJ2-5; 15 nucleotides match TRBD2. The sequence came from a human donor with COVID-19, enrolled during active disease. The donor label of this sample is uncertain. In DNA, the CDR3 is TGTGCCAGCAGTGGGACTAGCGGGGGGGCGGAGGAGACCCAGTACTTC. Protein sequence: CASSGTSGGAEETQYF. Variable domain in full (rest from reference TRBV2 and TRBJ2-5): EPEVTQTPSHQVTQMGQEVILRCVPISNHLYFYWYRQILGQKVEFLVSFYNNEISEKSEIFDDQFSVERPDGSNFTLKIRSTKLEDSAMYFCASSGTSGGAEETQYFGPGTRLLVL.